The subject of this entry is one TCR beta chain. The antigen remains unidentified. These data belong to a study of T cell responses to AZD1222 COVID-19 vaccine. Germline trimming cut 3 bases from V and 5 bases from J; bases unmatched to any gene: 24. This CDR3 is 20 amino acids long. Germline V gene lookup returns CDR1 MGHRA and CDR2 YSYEKL. The study, taken as a whole, reports: Samples come after the peak T cell response, not at day 14. Of spike-specific TCRs, nearly half reportedly target regions left unmutated in variants.

Produced via immunoSEQ multiplex PCR; TCRdb's table is partial and in-frame only. The sample consists of 130,000 or so clones, approximately 82% of them appearing once. This sequence was found in an adult who received the AZD1222 COVID-19 vaccine. The sample consisted of peripheral blood, taken 28 days after the second AZD1222 dose. This rearrangement joins TRBV4-1 to TRBJ1-2; 7 nucleotides align to TRBD1. The DNA for the CDR3 is TGCGCCAGCAGCCATAATCAGTTTGCGACAGGGCGTTTAATCCTTTATGGCTACACCTTC. This translates into CASSHNQFATGRLILYGYTF.